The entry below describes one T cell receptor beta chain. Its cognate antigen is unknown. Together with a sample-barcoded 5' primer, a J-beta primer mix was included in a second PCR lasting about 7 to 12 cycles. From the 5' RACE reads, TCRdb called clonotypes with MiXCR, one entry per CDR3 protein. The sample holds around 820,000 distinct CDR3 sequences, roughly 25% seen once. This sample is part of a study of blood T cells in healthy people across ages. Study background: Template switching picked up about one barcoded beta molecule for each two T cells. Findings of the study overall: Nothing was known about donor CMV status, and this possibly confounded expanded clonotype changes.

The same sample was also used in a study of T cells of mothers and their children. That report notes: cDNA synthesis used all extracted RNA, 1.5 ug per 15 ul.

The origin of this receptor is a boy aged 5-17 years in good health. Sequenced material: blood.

Here the CDR3 DNA reads TGCGCCAGCAGCTGGGGGACGAACTACAATGAGCAGTTCTTC. It specifies CASSWGTNYNEQFF. J is TRBJ2-5 and V is TRBV4-3; D may correspond to TRBD1 or TRBD2 (5 bases each). The DNA end is more similar to TRBJ2-1, so the J call may be wrong. CDR3 length: 14 residues. The germline CDR1 and CDR2 sequences are LGHNA and YSLEER.